The T cell receptor beta chain described here comes from a study of blood T cell repertoires in COVID-19. The wider study: Specimens from acute and convalescent COVID-19 originated in the United States, Italy and Spain.

Germline-derived CDR1 and CDR2 are KGHDR and SFDVKD. This CDR3 is 15 amino acids long. V was pared by 9 bases and J by 3 bases, with 19 bases between. Per the original data handling: Reference gene primer amplification gave nucleated cell count estimates. TCRdb's table, derived via immunoSEQ multiplex PCR, lists solely in-frame clones and lacks some. V and J calls and clone size are as listed in that table; D and trimming were resolved from the DNA. Here the sample spans more than 65,000 clones, approximately 88% being singletons. This chain links TRBV24-1 with TRBJ1-2; D unresolved. Sequenced: peripheral blood. The sequence derives from a woman aged 80 or older with active or convalescent COVID-19. In DNA, the CDR3 is TGTGCCACCTGGAGGTCCACTCCTGACTACTATGGCTACACCTTC. Its translation is CATWRSTPDYYGYTF.